The rows below give T cell receptor beta chains drawn from one sample of a study of T-cell reconstitution after alpha-beta-depleted transplantation in children. TCRdb re-called the PCR reads with MiXCR, one entry per CDR3 protein. The sample has hundreds of thousands of distinct CDR3 sequences, 24% seen once. Sequencing was performed on PBMCs, mostly from graft donor cells, taken 360 days after TCRalphabeta/CD19-depleted stem cell transplant. Receptor source: a female patient between 2 and 10 years old who had a stem cell transplant for congenital amegakaryocytic thrombocytopenia, so the T cells may come from the graft donor. The CDR3 runs from the conserved cysteine through the conserved F or W. The D gene is left open where the match is weak. Some rows have no size entry. The others give once, few or many, or a class for an expanded clone.

j_call d_call v_call clone_size cdr3_nt cdr3_aa
TRBJ1-2 NA TRBV29-1 NA TGCAGCGTTCAGGGGCTTGGGGGCTACACCTTC CSVQGLGGYTF
TRBJ1-5 NA TRBV2 NA TGTGCCAGCAGCGCCAGACGGGCAGGGCGTCATCAGCCCCAGCATTTT CASSARRAGRHQPQHF
TRBJ2-1 TRBD2 TRBV29-1 few TGCAGCGCCGAACCGGGACTACCTTCCTACAATGAGCAGTTCTTC CSAEPGLPSYNEQFF
TRBJ2-7 NA TRBV20-1 NA TGCAGTGCCCAAGATCCCCTGTCCCTTTACGAGCAGTACTTC CSAQDPLSLYEQYF
TRBJ1-6 NA TRBV7-8 few TGTGCCAGCAGCTTAGATTCACCCCTCCACTTT CASSLDSPLHF
TRBJ2-3 NA TRBV12-3/TRBV12-4 few TGTGCCAGCAGTTTAAGGGGATGGGATACGCAGTATTTT CASSLRGWDTQYF
TRBJ1-5 NA TRBV29-1 many TGCAGCGTTGTACTGGGCGGGGGTGGCAATCAGCCCCAGCATTTT CSVVLGGGGNQPQHF
TRBJ2-1 NA TRBV4-1 NA TGCGCCAGCAGCCTTCTGGAGATCCCCTCCTACAATGAGCAGTTCTTC CASSLLEIPSYNEQFF
TRBJ2-1 TRBD2 TRBV11-1 NA TGTGCCAGCAGCTTAGGGGGGGGACTAAACAATGAGCAGTTCTTC CASSLGGGLNNEQFF
TRBJ2-7 NA TRBV7-8 few TGTGCCAGCAGCTTAGAGGATACCGGGAACCCCTACGAGCAGTACTTC CASSLEDTGNPYEQYF
TRBJ1-1 NA TRBV5-1 few TGCGCCAGCAGCACATACCCCGGGGATACTGAAGCTTTCTTT CASSTYPGDTEAFF
TRBJ2-3 TRBD2 TRBV29-1 few TGCAGCGTTGAAATTGATTGGGGACTAGACGATACGCAGTATTTT CSVEIDWGLDDTQYF
TRBJ2-5 NA TRBV12-2 NA NA CASRLVATGAPDNKETQYF
TRBJ2-7 TRBD1 TRBV5-6 few TGTGCCAGCAGCTTGTGGCAGGGGGCCTACGAGCAGTACTTC CASSLWQGAYEQYF
TRBJ1-6 NA TRBV28 NA TGTGCCAGCAGTTTTTTTTCGGGAAATTCACCCCTCCACTTT CASSFFSGNSPLHF
TRBJ1-3 TRBD1 TRBV20-1 NA TGCAGTGCTAGAAGGGACAGGGGGCTTGGAAACACCATATATTTT CSARRDRGLGNTIYF
TRBJ1-4 NA TRBV5-1 many TGCGCCAGCAGCTTGGAACGGAATGAAAAACTGTTTTTT CASSLERNEKLFF
TRBJ2-7 TRBD1 TRBV4-1 NA TGCGCCAGCAGCCAAGAGACAGGGGACGAGCAGTACTTC CASSQETGDEQYF
TRBJ2-1 TRBD2 TRBV28 NA TGTGCCAGCATCCCGGCGGGGGGATACAATGAGCAGTTCTTC CASIPAGGYNEQFF
TRBJ2-3 NA TRBV30 few TGTGCCTGGGCTACTGGAGGCACAGATACGCAGTATTTT CAWATGGTDTQYF
TRBJ2-3 NA TRBV18 few TGTGCCAGCTCCGGAAAACAGGGAGAGGAGTCAGATACGCAGTATTTT CASSGKQGEESDTQYF
TRBJ2-3 TRBD2 TRBV2 NA TGTGCCAGCAGAGACTATTTTCTAGCGGGAGATAGGACAGATACGCAGTATTTT CASRDYFLAGDRTDTQYF